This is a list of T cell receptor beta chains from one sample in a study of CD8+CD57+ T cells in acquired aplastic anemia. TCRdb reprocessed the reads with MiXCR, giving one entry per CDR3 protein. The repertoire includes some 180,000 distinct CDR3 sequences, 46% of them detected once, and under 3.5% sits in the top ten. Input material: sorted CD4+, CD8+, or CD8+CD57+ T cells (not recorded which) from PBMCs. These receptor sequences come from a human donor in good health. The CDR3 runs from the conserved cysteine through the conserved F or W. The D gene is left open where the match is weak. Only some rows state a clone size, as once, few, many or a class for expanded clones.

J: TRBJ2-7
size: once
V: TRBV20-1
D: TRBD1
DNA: TGCGGTGCTCCGACAGGGGGCCACGAGCAGTACTTC
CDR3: CGAPTGGHEQYF

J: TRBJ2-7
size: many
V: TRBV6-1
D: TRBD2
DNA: TGTGCCAGCAGTATTACTAGCGGGAGTCGGTACGAGCAGTACTTC
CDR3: CASSITSGSRYEQYF

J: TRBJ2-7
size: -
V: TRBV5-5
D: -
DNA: TGTGCCAGCAGCTGGGACGGGACCTACGAGCAGTACTTC
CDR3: CASSWDGTYEQYF

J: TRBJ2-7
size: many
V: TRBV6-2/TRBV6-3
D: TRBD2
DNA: TGTGCCAGCAGTTACCCGCCCGGGACTAGCGGGGTAGGATCCTACGAGCAGTACTTC
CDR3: CASSYPPGTSGVGSYEQYF

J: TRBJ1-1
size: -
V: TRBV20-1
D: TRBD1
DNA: TGCGGTGCTAGTCTAGACAGGGGGCTTTCGGGGGCTTTCTTT
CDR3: CGASLDRGLSGAFF

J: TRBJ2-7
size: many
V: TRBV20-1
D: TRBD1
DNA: TGCAGTGCTATCCGCGCCGAGACAGGGAGTCACGAGCAGTACTTC
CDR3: CSAIRAETGSHEQYF

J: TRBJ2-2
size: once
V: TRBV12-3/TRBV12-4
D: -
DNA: TGTGCCAGCAGTCCTTCAACCCATAACCCCACCGGGGAGCTGTTTTTT
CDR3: CASSPSTHNPTGELFF

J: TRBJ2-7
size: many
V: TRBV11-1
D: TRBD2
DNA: TGTGCCAGCAGCTCGCTGACGGGACTAGCGGCGAAAACTCGATACTACGAGCAGTACTTC
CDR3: CASSSLTGLAAKTRYYEQYF

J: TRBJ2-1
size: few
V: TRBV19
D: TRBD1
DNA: TGTGCCAGTAGCTACAGGGGGTTCGACAATGAGCAGTTCTTC
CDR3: CASSYRGFDNEQFF

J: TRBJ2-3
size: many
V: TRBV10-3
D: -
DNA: TGTGCCATCGCAGACAGCGGAAGCTCAGATACGCAGTATTTT
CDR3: CAIADSGSSDTQYF

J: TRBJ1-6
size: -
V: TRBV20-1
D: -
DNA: TGCAGTGCTTCTGCCAGTGTTAATTCACCCCTCCACTTT
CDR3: CSASASVNSPLHF

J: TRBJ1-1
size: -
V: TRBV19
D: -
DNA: TGTGCCAGTAGTTTTATGAACACTGAAGCTTTCTTT
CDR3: CASSFMNTEAFF

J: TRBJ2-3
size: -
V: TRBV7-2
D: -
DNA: TGTGCCAGCAGTCCAGAAAACACAGATACGCAGTGTTTT
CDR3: CASSPENTDTQCF

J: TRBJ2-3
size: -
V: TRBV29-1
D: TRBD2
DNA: TGCAGCGGACGGGGGGGGGATACGCAGTATTTT
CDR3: CSGRGGDTQYF

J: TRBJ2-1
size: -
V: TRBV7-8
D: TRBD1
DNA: TGTGCCAGCAGCTTTACAGGGGGCAGTGAGCAGTTCTTC
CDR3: CASSFTGGSEQFF

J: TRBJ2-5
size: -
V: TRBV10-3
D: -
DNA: TGTGCCATCAGTGAGCGTAGGGAGACCCAGTACTTC
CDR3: CAISERRETQYF

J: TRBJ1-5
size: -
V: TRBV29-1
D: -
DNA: TGCAGCGTTGAAGAAAAGGTGGTGCAGGGCAATCAGCCCCAGCATTTT
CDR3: CSVEEKVVQGNQPQHF

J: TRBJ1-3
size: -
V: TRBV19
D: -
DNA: TGTGCCAGTAGTATCTCCGACTTCTCTGGAAACACCATATATTTT
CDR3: CASSISDFSGNTIYF

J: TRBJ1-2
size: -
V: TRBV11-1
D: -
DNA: TGTGCCAGCAGCTTAGCGAGTCGGGGACCGGCTAACTATGGCTACACCTTC
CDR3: CASSLASRGPANYGYTF

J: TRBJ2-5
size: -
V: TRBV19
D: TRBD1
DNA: TGTGCCAGCAGCTTAGACAGGGCACTAGAGACCCAGTACTTC
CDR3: CASSLDRALETQYF

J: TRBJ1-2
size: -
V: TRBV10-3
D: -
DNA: TGTGCCATCAGTGAGTGGGCTCCAAACCTAACAGGGAGGTATGGCTACACCTTC
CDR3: CAISEWAPNLTGRYGYTF

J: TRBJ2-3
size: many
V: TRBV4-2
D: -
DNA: TGTGCCAGCAGCCACGGCGGCCCGGTCGACACAGATACGCAGTATTTT
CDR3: CASSHGGPVDTDTQYF

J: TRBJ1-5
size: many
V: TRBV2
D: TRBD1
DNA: TGTGCCAGCAGTGCGGGACAGTATAGCAATCAGCCCCAGCATTTT
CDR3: CASSAGQYSNQPQHF

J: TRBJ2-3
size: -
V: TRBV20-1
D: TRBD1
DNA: TGCAGTGCTGGGGACAGTAGCACAGATACGCAGTATTTT
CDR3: CSAGDSSTDTQYF

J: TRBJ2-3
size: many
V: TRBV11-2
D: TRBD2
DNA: TGTGCCAGCAGGCAGACTAGCGGGAGAGATACGCAGTATTTT
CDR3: CASRQTSGRDTQYF

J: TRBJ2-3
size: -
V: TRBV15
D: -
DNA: TGTGCCACCAGCAGAGAAGTCAGGGGCACAGATACGCAGTATTTT
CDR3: CATSREVRGTDTQYF

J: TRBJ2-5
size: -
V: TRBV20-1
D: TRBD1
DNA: TGCAGTGCTTACCAGGGGGCGGAGACCCAGTACTTC
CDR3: CSAYQGAETQYF

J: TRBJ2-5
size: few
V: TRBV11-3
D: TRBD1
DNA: TGTGCCAGCAGCTCCAGGGGGACAGGGAGGCAGACCCAGTACTTC
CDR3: CASSSRGTGRQTQYF

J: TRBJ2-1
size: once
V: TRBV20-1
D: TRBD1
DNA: TGCAGCACCAAGGGACAGGGGCTTTACAATGAGCAGTTCTTC
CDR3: CSTKGQGLYNEQFF

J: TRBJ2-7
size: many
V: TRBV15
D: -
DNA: TGTGCCACCAGCCCCCGAGGACTATTGCGACTTCCTTCCTACGAGCAGTACTTC
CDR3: CATSPRGLLRLPSYEQYF

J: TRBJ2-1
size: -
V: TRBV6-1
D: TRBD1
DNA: TGTGCCAGCAGCCGGGGACAGAGAAATGAGCAGTTCTTC
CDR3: CASSRGQRNEQFF

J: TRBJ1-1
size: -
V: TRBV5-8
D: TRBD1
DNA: TGTGCCAGCAGCCCTGGGAGGGGGCGGGATGAAGCTTTCTTT
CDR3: CASSPGRGRDEAFF

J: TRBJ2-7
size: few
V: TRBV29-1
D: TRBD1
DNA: TGCAGCGTCACGGGACAGGGCTACGAGCAGTACTTC
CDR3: CSVTGQGYEQYF

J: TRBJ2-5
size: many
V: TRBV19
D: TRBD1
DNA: TGTGCCAGTAGCCGCCGGGACAGCGAGACCCAGTACTTC
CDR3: CASSRRDSETQYF

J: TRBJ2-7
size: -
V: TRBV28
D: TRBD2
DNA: TGTGCCGGAACGGGTAGCGGGAGTACCCTTTGGGAGCAGTACTTC
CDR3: CAGTGSGSTLWEQYF

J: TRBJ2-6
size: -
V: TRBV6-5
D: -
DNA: TGTGCCAGCAGTTACTCGAGTTCTGGCTCTGGGGCCAACGTCCTGACTTTC
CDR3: CASSYSSSGSGANVLTF

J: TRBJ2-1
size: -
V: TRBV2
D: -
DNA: TGTGCCAGCAGTGAATTTGGGGCAAACGAGCAGTTCTTC
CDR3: CASSEFGANEQFF

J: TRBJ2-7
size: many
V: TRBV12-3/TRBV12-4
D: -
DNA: TGTGCCAGCAGTTTGTCACCGCAGGGATCCTACGAGCAGTACTTC
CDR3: CASSLSPQGSYEQYF

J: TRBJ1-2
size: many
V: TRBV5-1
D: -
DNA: TGCGCCAGCAGCTTGACAGGCGCTCTCGGCTACACCTTC
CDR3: CASSLTGALGYTF

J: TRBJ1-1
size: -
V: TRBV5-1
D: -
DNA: TGCGCCAGCAGCTTGGAGCCACGGAACACTGAAGCTTTCTTT
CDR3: CASSLEPRNTEAFF

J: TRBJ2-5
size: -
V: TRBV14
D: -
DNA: TGTGCCAGCAGCCTCGCCGTGGGATACCAAGAGACCCAGTACTTC
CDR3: CASSLAVGYQETQYF

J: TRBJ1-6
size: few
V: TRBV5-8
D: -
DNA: TGTGCCAGCAGCCCGCCGGACAGCGGTTCACCCCTCCACTTT
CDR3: CASSPPDSGSPLHF

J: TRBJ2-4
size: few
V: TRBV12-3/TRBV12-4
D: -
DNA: TGTGCCAGCAGTTTACAGGGTCTAGCCAAAAACATTCAGTACTTC
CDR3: CASSLQGLAKNIQYF

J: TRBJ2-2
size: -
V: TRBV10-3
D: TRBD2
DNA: TGTGCCATAAAAGAGACCGGGACTAGCGGGAGGACCGGGGAGCTGTTTTTT
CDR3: CAIKETGTSGRTGELFF

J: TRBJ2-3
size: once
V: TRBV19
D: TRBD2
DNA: TGTGCCAGTAGTATAGGGACTAGCGGCACAGATACGCAGTATTTT
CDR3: CASSIGTSGTDTQYF

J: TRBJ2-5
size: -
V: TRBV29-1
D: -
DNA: TGCAGCACCGGACCGAAGAGAGAGACCCAGTACTTC
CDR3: CSTGPKRETQYF

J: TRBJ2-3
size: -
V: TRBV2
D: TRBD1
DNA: TGTGCCAGCAGTTACCAGGGGGCAGATACGCAGTATTTT
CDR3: CASSYQGADTQYF

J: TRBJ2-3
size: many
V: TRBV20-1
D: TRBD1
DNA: TGCAGTGCTAGGGGGGTGGACAGGGGCGCTCCAGATACGCAGTATTTT
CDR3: CSARGVDRGAPDTQYF

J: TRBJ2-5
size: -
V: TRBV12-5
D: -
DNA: TGTGCTAGTGTTAGCGACCAGTACCAAGAGACCCAGTACTTC
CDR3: CASVSDQYQETQYF

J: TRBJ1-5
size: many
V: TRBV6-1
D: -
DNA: TGTGCCAGCAGTGAACCGGGATTTGATCAGCCCCAGCATTTT
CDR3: CASSEPGFDQPQHF

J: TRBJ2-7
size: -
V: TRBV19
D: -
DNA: TGTGCCAGTAGTCAACAGGGATTAAGGGAGCAGTACTTC
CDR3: CASSQQGLREQYF

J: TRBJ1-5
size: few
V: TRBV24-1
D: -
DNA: TGTGCCACCAACAGGGAAACAGGGCAGCCCCAGCATTTT
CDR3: CATNRETGQPQHF

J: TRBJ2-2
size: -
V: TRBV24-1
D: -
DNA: TGTGCCACCATTAGGAACAGATCGAACACCGGGGAGCTGTTTTTT
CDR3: CATIRNRSNTGELFF

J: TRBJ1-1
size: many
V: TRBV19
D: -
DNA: TGTGCCAGTAGTATTCCGACCGTGAACACTGAAGCTTTCTTT
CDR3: CASSIPTVNTEAFF

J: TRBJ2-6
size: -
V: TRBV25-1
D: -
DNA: TGTGCCAGCAGTGAATCAGGGCCCGGGGCCAACGTCCTGACTTTC
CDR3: CASSESGPGANVLTF

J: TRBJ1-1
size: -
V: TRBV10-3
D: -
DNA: TGTGCCATCAGTGAGCCCCAGAACACTGAAGCTTTCTTT
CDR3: CAISEPQNTEAFF

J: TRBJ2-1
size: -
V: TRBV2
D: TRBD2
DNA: TGTGCCATCAGGCCGGGACTAACCACGGCGGAGCAGTTCTTC
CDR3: CAIRPGLTTAEQFF

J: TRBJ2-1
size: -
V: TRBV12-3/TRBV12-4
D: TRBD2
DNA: TGTGCCAGCAGTTCAGCGGGAGAATCCTACAATGAGCAGTTCTTC
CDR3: CASSSAGESYNEQFF

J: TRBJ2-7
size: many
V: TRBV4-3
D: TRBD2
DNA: TGCGCCAGCAGCTTACGACTAGCGGGAGACGAGCAGTACTTC
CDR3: CASSLRLAGDEQYF

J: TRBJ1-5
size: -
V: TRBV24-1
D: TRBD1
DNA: TGTGCCACCAGTGATCCGACAGGGGATCACAATCAGCCCCAGCATTTT
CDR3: CATSDPTGDHNQPQHF